A single sample gave rise to the 16 T cell receptor beta chains below, sequenced in a study of blood T cell repertoires in COVID-19. Using immunoSEQ multiplex PCR, the repertoire was profiled, and TCRdb retains in-frame clones only, with some absent. The sample has 100,000 to 150,000 clones, about 79% seen once. The specimen was peripheral blood. The receptors stem from a man between 40 and 49 years old with active or convalescent COVID-19.

The rearrangement uses TRBV7-2 and TRBJ1-2; no clear D. The CDR3 covers 16 residues. Germline V gene lookup returns CDR1 SGHTA and CDR2 FQGNSA. Trimming removed 5 bases at V and 2 bases at J, with 18 bases between. CDR3 protein: CASSPITGKGNYGYTF. DNA for the CDR3: TGTGCCAGCAGCCCCATCACGGGGAAAGGAAACTATGGCTACACCTTC. Complete variable domain (other parts from reference TRBV7-2 and TRBJ1-2): GAGVSQSPSNKVTEKGKDVELRCDPISGHTALYWYRQSLGQGLEFLIYFQGNSAPDKSGLPSDRFSAERTGGSVSTLTIQRTQQEDSAVYLCASSPITGKGNYGYTFGSGTRLTVV.

This clone appeared a single time. The chain links TRBV6-5 to TRBJ2-1, with 9 bases lining up with TRBD2. The CDR3 has 15 amino acids. Per the germline V gene, CDR1 is MNHEY and CDR2 is SVGAGI. The ends lost 4 bases at V and 1 base at J; junction bases unmatched: 2. In DNA form, the CDR3 reads TGTGCCAGCAGTTCTCTAGCGGGATCCTACAATGAGCAGTTCTTC. This gives the protein CASSSLAGSYNEQFF.

In its sample, this clone was seen a few times. The genes are TRBV6-5 and TRBJ1-3; 8 positions match TRBD1. J gave up 4 bases and V 8 bases, and 7 bases lay outside the gene matches. Germline CDR1 reads MNHEY; CDR2 reads SVGAGI. This CDR3 has 14 residues. The chain's CDR3 is CASRQGASGNTIYF. For the CDR3, the DNA is TGTGCCAGCCGCCAGGGGGCTTCCGGAAACACCATATATTTT.

V and J are TRBV18 and TRBJ1-1; D not certain. This CDR3 spans 12 amino acids. V lost 6 bases, J lost 3 bases, and 8 bases lay in between. Germline V gene sequence: CDR1 KGHSH, CDR2 LQKENI. CDR3 region: CASSSLDTEAFF. In nucleotides, the CDR3 is TGTGCCAGCTCGTCACTAGACACTGAAGCTTTCTTT.

This clone was observed a handful of times. The CDR3 sequence is CASSLNPQGTGYTF. The CDR3 DNA follows: TGTGCCAGTAGTCTCAACCCTCAGGGAACCGGCTACACCTTC. The chain carries TRBV19 and TRBJ1-2; D is perhaps TRBD1 (5 bases). V gave up 5 bases and J gave up 8 bases, with 18 bases separating them. CDR3 length equals 14 residues. Germline-derived CDR1 and CDR2 are LNHDA and SQIVND (reference sequence).

The genes are TRBV14 and TRBJ1-3; 10 bases match TRBD1. CDR3 length: 16 residues. Germline assignment: CDR1 SGHDN and CDR2 FVKESK. The trim removed 1 base at V and 2 bases at J, leaving 2 bases unmatched. This chain's CDR3 is CASSQVTGGPGNTIYF. The DNA of the CDR3 is TGTGCCAGCAGCCAAGTGACAGGGGGCCCTGGAAACACCATATATTTT.

CDR3 sequence: CASSPEQGFGTQYF. The CDR3, as DNA: TGTGCCAGCTCACCGGAACAGGGATTTGGTACGCAGTATTTT. This chain links TRBV18 with TRBJ2-3; D may be TRBD1 (6 bases). Germline V gives CDR1 KGHSH, CDR2 LQKENI. The CDR3 has 14 residues. V lost 3 bases and J 8 bases, leaving 15 bases between the germline ends.

The chain couples TRBV19 to TRBJ2-3, with D possibly being TRBD1 (6 bases). Germline-derived CDR1 and CDR2 are LNHDA and SQIVND (reference sequence). There are 15 residues in the CDR3. V was cut by 3 bases and J by 3 bases, with 13 bases left in between. CDR3 sequence (DNA): TGTGCCAGTAGTATCAGAGGACAGACTACAGATACGCAGTATTTT. Translation: CASSIRGQTTDTQYF.

V is TRBV3-1 (or the pseudogene TRBV3-2) and J is TRBJ1-1; a possible D gene is TRBD1 (5 bases). With 1 base removed from V and 4 bases from J, the gap between germline ends came to 10 bases. CDR3 size: 14 residues. Germline values: CDR1 LGHDT, CDR2 YNNKEL (reference sequence). The CDR3 spells CASSQAPRGTEAFF. CDR3 DNA: TGTGCCAGCAGCCAAGCCCCTAGGGGCACTGAAGCTTTCTTT.

The chain employs TRBV30 and TRBJ1-1; D gene uncertain. The CDR3 runs to 11 residues. Looked up from germline, CDR1 is GTSNPN and CDR2 is SVGIG (reference sequence). V dropped 6 bases and J dropped 2 bases, with 7 bases sitting between them. The DNA for the CDR3 is TGTGCCTGCATCAGAAACACTGAAGCTTTCTTT. Translated: CACIRNTEAFF.

The sample holds a few counts of this clone. The chain recombines TRBV4-3 with TRBJ1-2; the D gene is possibly TRBD1 (6 bases). There are 15 residues in the CDR3. Germline V gives CDR1 LGHNA, CDR2 YSLEER. V was clipped by 0 bases and J by 5 bases, with 13 bases between them. DNA for the CDR3: TGCGCCAGCAGCCAAGATAGTAAAGGGGGATATGGCTACACCTTC. Its protein product is CASSQDSKGGYGYTF.

In the case of this clone: The sample carries other DNA sequences with the same CDR3. This rearrangement joins TRBV9 to TRBJ2-1; possibly TRBD2 for D (6 bases). Deletions cut 0 bases from V and 3 bases from J, with 10 bases between. The CDR3 is 15 amino acids. CDR1 is SGDLS and CDR2 is YYNGEE in the germline V gene. CDR3 nucleotides: TGTGCCAGCAGCGTAGGGCGGGATTTCTACAATGAGCAGTTCTTC. Translated: CASSVGRDFYNEQFF.

The rearrangement links TRBV11-2 to TRBJ2-5, with 7 bases aligning to TRBD1. Per germline, CDR1 SGHAT and CDR2 FQNNGV. The CDR3 is 13 residues long. V shed 11 bases, J shed 5 bases, and the junction held 11 bases outside the gene matches. CDR3 sequence reads: CASGQLYLETQYF. For the CDR3, the DNA is TGTGCCTCGGGACAGCTCTACTTGGAGACCCAGTACTTC. The variable domain in full, with the rest retrieved from reference TRBV11-2 and TRBJ2-5, is EAGVAQSPRYKIIEKRQSVAFWCNPISGHATLYWYQQILGQGPKLLIQFQNNGVVDDSQLPKDRFSAERLKGVDSTLKIQPAKLEDSAVYLCASGQLYLETQYFGPGTRLLVL.

The chain is built from TRBV30 and TRBJ2-7; D gene ambiguous. Germline lookup yields CDR1 GTSNPN and CDR2 SVGIG (reference sequence). The CDR3 loop spans 13 amino acids. Trimming shortened V by 2 bases and J by 3 bases, and 11 bases separated the two germline ends. This chain's CDR3 is CAWSTPRVYEQYF. CDR3 DNA: TGTGCCTGGAGTACCCCAAGAGTCTACGAGCAGTACTTC.

The J gene is TRBJ1-1, the V gene TRBV5-3; 7 bases line up with TRBD1. TRBV5-3 is designated an ORF whose function remains uncertain. J lost 10 bases, V lost 2 bases, and 5 bases had no gene match. The CDR3 covers 12 residues. CDR3: CARSFETGSAFF. The CDR3 DNA reads TGTGCCAGAAGCTTCGAGACAGGGTCAGCTTTCTTT.

The rearrangement joins TRBV30 to TRBJ1-1, with D tentatively TRBD1 (6 bases). The CDR3 spans 15 residues. The V gene lost 8 bases and the J gene lost 5 bases, with 24 bases spanning the gap. Germline lookup yields CDR1 GTSNPN and CDR2 SVGIG (reference sequence). The CDR3 spells CAGQSRGGSGTEAFF. DNA of the CDR3: TGTGCCGGCCAAAGCAGGGGAGGGTCGGGGACTGAAGCTTTCTTT.